The entry below describes one T cell receptor beta chain. Antigen: not known. The data derive from a study of Graves' ophthalmopathy and Graves' hyperthyroidism. Study conclusions and caveats: Also, most clonotypes expanded in the thyroid above 0.001 frequency appeared in blood. Using a 13-signature model, the authors split ophthalmopathy from stable hyperthyroidism, with just under 90% sensitivity and 81.08% specificity. The study's model predicted ophthalmopathy progression at roughly 64% sensitivity and about 78% specificity.

Amplified TCR beta CDR3 regions were obtained using RNA transcripts as template. HTBI primers served in a first-round RT-PCR, which a second-round multiplex PCR followed. TCRdb reprocessed the multiplex PCR reads via MiXCR and lists one record per CDR3 protein. The sample yields over a million distinct CDR3 sequences, about 38% seen once. This CDR3 has 14 residues. The junction had 3 bases not matched to a gene; V was cut back by 1 base and J by 5 bases. Germline lookup yields CDR1 DFQATT and CDR2 SNEGSKA (reference sequence). Pregnancy or lactation, uncontrolled infections and other autoimmune diseases were grounds for excluding patients.

The TCR sequence derives from an adult man with Graves' hyperthyroidism. The rearrangement uses TRBV20-1 and TRBJ1-1; TRBD1 agrees at 11 bases. Sequencing used peripheral blood or thyroid tissue (not recorded which). Here the CDR3 reads CSARGTGGRTEAFF. The CDR3 DNA follows: TGCAGTGCTAGAGGGACAGGGGGCCGGACTGAAGCTTTCTTT.